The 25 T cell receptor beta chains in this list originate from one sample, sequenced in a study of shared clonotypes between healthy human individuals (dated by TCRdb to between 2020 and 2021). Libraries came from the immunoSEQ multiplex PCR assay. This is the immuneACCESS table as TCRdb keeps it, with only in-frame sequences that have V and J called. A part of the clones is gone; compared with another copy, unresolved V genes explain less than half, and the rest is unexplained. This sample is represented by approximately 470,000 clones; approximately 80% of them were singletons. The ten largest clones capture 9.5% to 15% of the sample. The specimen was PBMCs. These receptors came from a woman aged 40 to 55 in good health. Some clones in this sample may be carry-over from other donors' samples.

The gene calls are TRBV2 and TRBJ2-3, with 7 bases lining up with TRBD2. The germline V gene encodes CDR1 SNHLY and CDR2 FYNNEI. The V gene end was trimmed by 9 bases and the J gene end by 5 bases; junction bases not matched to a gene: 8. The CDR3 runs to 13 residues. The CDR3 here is CARVGLAVDTQYF. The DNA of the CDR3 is TGTGCCAGGGTAGGCCTAGCGGTAGATACGCAGTATTTT.

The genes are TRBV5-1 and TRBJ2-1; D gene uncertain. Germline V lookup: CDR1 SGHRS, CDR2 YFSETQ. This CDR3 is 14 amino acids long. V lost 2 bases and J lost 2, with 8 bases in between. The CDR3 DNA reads TGCGCCAGCAGCTTCTTTACTCCCTACAATGAGCAGTTCTTC. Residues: CASSFFTPYNEQFF.

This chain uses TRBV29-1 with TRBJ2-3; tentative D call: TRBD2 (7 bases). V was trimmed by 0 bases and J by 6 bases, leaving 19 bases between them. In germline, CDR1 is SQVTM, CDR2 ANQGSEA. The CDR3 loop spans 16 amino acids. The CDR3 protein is CSVEDVGGGSPDTQYF. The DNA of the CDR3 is TGCAGCGTTGAAGATGTTGGGGGCGGGAGTCCCGATACGCAGTATTTT.

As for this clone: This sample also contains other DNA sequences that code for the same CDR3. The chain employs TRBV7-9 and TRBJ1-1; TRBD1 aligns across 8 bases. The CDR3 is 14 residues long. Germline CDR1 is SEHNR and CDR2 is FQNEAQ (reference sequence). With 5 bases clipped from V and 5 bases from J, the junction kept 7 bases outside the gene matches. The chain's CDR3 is CASSQQGAGTEAFF. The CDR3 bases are TGTGCCAGCAGCCAGCAGGGGGCTGGAACTGAAGCTTTCTTT. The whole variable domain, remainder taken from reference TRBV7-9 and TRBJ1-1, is DTGVSQNPRHKITKRGQNVTFRCDPISEHNRLYWYRQTLGQGPEFLTYFQNEAQLEKSRLLSDRFSAERPKGSFSTLEIQRTEQGDSAMYLCASSQQGAGTEAFFGQGTRLTVV.

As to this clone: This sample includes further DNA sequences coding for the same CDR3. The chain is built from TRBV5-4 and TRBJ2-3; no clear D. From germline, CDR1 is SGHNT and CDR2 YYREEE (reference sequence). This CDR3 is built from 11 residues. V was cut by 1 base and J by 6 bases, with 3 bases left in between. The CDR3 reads CASSLLDTQYF. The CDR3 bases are TGTGCCAGCAGCTTGCTCGATACGCAGTATTTT.

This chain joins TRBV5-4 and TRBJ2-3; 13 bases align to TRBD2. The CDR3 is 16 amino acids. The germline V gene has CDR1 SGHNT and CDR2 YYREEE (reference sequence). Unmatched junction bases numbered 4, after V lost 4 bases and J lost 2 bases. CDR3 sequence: CASSIGLAGATDTQYF. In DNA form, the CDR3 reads TGTGCCAGCAGCATCGGACTAGCGGGAGCCACAGATACGCAGTATTTT.

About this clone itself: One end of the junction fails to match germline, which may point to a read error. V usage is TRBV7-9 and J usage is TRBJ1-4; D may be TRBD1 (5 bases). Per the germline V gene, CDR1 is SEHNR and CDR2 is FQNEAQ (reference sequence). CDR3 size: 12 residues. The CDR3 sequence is CASSLTPGATIF. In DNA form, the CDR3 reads TGTGCCAGCAGCTTAACACCCGGGGCGACGATCTTT.

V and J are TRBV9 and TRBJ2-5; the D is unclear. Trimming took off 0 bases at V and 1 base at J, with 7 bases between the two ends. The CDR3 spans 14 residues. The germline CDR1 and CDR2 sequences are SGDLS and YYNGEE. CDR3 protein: CASSVEGFQETQYF. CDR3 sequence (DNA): TGTGCCAGCAGCGTAGAGGGATTCCAAGAGACCCAGTACTTC.

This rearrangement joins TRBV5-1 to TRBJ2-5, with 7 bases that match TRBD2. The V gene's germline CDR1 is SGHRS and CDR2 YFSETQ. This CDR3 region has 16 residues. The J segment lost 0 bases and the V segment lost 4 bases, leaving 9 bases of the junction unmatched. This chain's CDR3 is CASSARPSGDQETQYF. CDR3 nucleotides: TGCGCCAGCAGCGCCCGCCCTAGCGGAGACCAAGAGACCCAGTACTTC.

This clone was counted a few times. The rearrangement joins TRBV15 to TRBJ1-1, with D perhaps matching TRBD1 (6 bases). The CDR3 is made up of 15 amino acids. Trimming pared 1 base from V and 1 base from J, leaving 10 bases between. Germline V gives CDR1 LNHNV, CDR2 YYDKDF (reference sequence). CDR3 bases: TGTGCCACCAGCAGAGTTGTGGGACAGAACACTGAAGCTTTCTTT. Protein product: CATSRVVGQNTEAFF.

DNA for the CDR3: TGTGCCAGCAGTCCCCCGGGCGGGGTAGGGGAAAAACTGTTTTTT. This codes for CASSPPGGVGEKLFF. The V call is TRBV28, the J call TRBJ1-4; D uncertain. Germline CDR1 and CDR2: MDHEN and SYDVKM. The V end was cut by 5 bases, the J end by 8 bases, with 18 bases between. This CDR3 region has 15 residues.

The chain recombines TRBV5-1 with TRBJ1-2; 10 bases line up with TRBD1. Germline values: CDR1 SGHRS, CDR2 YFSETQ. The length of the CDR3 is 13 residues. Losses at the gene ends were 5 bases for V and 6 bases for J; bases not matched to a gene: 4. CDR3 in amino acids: CASRSGTGDGYTF. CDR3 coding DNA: TGCGCCAGCAGGTCCGGGACAGGGGATGGCTACACCTTC.

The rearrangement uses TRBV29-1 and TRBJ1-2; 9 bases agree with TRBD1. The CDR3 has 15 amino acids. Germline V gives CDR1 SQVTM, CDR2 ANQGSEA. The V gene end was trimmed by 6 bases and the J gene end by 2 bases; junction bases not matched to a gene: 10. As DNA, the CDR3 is TGCAGCGTGCGTAGGGACAGGGAATCAAACTATGGCTACACCTTC. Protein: CSVRRDRESNYGYTF.

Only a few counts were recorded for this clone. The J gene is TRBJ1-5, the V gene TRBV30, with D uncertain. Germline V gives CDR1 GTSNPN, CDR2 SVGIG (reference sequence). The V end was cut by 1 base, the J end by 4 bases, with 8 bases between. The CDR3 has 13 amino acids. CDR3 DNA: TGTGCCTGGAGTGGGTCAGAGAATCAGCCCCAGCATTTT. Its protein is CAWSGSENQPQHF. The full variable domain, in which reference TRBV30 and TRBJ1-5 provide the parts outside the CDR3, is SQTIHQWPATLVQPVGSPLSLECTVEGTSNPNLYWYRQAAGRGLQLLFYSVGIGQISSEVPQNLSASRPQDRQFILSSKKLLLSDSGFYLCAWSGSENQPQHFGDGTRLSIL.

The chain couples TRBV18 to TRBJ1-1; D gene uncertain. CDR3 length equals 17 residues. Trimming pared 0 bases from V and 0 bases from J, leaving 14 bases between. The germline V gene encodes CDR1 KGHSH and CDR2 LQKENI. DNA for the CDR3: TGTGCCAGCTCACCACCCGGCAGAACCCGAATGAACACTGAAGCTTTCTTT. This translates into CASSPPGRTRMNTEAFF.

The CDR3 coding sequence is TGTGCCAGCAGCCAAGCTGGCATTCGAAGGTTTCAGTACTTC. Its protein is CASSQAGIRRFQYF. This rearrangement joins TRBV14 to TRBJ2-7, with D uncertain. This CDR3 has 14 residues. Deletions cut 1 base from V and 10 bases from J, with 17 bases between. Germline CDR1 SGHDN, CDR2 FVKESK.

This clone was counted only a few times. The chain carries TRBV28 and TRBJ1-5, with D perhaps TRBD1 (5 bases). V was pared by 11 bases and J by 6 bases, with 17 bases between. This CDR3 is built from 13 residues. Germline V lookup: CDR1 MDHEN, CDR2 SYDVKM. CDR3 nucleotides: TGTGCCTCCTCGGGGCCCCGAGGTCAGCCCCAGCATTTT. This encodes CASSGPRGQPQHF.

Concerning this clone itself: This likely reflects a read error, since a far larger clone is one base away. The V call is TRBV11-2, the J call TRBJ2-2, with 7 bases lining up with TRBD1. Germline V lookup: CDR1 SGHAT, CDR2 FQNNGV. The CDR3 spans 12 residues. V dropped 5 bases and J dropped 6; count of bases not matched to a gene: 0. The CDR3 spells CASSQGAGELFF. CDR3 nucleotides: TGTGCCAGCAGCCAGGGGGCCGGGGAGCTGTTTTTT.

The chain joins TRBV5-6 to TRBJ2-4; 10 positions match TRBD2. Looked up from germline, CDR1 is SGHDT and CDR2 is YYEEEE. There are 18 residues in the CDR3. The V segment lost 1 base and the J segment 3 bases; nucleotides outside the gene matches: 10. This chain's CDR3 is CASSLFASGSQGKNIQYF. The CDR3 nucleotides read TGTGCCAGCAGCTTGTTTGCTAGCGGGAGTCAGGGCAAAAACATTCAGTACTTC.

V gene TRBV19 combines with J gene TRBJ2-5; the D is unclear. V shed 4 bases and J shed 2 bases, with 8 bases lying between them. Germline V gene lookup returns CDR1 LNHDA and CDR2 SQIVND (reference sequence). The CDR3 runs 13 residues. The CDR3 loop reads CASSTPPQETQYF. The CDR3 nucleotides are TGTGCCAGTAGTACCCCCCCGCAAGAGACCCAGTACTTC. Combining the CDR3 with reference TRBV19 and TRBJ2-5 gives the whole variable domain DGGITQSPKYLFRKEGQNVTLSCEQNLNHDAMYWYRQDPGQGLRLIYYSQIVNDFQKGDIAEGYSVSREKKESFPLTVTSAQKNPTAFYLCASSTPPQETQYFGPGTRLLVL.

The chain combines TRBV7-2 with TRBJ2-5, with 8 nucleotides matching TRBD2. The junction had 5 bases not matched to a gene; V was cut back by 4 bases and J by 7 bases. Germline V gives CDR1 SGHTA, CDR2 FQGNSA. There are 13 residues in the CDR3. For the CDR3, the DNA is TGTGCCAGCAGCTCCCCTAGCGGGCGGACCCAGTACTTC. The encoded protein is CASSSPSGRTQYF.

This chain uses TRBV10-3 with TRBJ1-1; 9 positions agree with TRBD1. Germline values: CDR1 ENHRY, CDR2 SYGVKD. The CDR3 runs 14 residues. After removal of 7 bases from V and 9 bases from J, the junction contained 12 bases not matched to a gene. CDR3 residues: CAITPIQGARKAFF. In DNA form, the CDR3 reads TGTGCCATCACCCCAATACAGGGGGCCAGGAAAGCTTTCTTT.

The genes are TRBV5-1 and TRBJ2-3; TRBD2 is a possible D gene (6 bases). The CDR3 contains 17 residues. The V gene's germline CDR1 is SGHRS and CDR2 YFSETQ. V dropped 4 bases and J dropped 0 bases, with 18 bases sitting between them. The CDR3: CASSPTVAEKSTDTQYF. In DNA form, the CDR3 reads TGCGCCAGCAGCCCTACGGTAGCGGAGAAAAGCACAGATACGCAGTATTTT.

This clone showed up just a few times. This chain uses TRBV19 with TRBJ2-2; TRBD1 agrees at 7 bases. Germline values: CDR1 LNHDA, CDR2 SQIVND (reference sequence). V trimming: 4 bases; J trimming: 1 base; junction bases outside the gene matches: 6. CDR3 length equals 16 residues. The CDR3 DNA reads TGTGCCAGTAGTAACTGGACAGGAAGGAACACCGGGGAGCTGTTTTTT. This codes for CASSNWTGRNTGELFF.

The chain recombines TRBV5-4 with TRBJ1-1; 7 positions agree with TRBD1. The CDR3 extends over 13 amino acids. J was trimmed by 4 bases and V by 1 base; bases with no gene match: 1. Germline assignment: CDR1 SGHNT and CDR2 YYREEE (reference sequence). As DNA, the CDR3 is TGTGCCAGCAGCTTGTCAGGGGGCACTGAAGCTTTCTTT. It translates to CASSLSGGTEAFF.